This T cell receptor beta chain came from a study of cytomegalovirus exposure and HLA in healthy donors. CDR1 is SGHTA and CDR2 is FQGNSA in the germline V gene. The V and J ends lost 4 bases and 5 bases, in that order; junction bases with no gene match: 9. There are 15 residues in the CDR3. TCRdb's copy holds only in-frame clones and misses some; the assay was immunoSEQ multiplex PCR. Of roughly 70,000 clones detected, 95% to 97% appear once; the ten largest clones hold approximately 2.5%. Study-wide findings and caveats: A classifier reportedly called cytomegalovirus status with high sensitivity and specificity.

With respect to this clone: Its cognate antigen is unknown.

This chain joins TRBV7-2 and TRBJ2-5; 8 bases map to TRBD1. The sample taken for sequencing was PBMCs. This TCR came from a man aged 18 to 29 in good health and CMV-seronegative. The CDR3: CASSSGQGNFETQYF. The CDR3 coding sequence is TGTGCCAGCAGCTCCGGACAGGGTAATTTTGAGACCCAGTACTTC.